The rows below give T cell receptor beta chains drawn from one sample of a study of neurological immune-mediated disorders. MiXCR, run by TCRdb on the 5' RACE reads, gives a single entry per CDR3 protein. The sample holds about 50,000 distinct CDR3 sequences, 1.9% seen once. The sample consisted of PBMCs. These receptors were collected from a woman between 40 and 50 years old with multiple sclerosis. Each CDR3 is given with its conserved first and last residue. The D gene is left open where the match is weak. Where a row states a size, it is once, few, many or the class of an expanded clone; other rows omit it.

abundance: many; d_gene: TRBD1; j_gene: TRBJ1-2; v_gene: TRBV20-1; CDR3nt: TGCAGTGCTAGAAACAGGGGAGCATTAGAATATGGCTACACCTTC; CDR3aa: CSARNRGALEYGYTF
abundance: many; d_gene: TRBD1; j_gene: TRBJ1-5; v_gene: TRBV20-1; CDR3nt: TGCAGTGCAGGACAGGGGCCCAATCAGCCCCAGCATTTT; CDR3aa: CSAGQGPNQPQHF
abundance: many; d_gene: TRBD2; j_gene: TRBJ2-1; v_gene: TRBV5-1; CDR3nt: TGCGCCAGCAGCTCCTTGGCGGGGGGCCACGATGAGCAGTTCTTC; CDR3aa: CASSSLAGGHDEQFF
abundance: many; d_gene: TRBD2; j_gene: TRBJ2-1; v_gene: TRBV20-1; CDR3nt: TGCAGTGCTAGGACTAGCGGGGGACCCTCCTACAATGAGCAGTTCTTC; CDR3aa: CSARTSGGPSYNEQFF
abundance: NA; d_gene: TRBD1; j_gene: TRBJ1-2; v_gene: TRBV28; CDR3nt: TGTGCCAGCAGCGACAGGGTCGACGGCTACACCTTC; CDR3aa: CASSDRVDGYTF
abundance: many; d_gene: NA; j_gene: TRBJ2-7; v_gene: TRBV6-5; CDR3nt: TGTGCCAGCAGCTTACAAAGGGCAGGCACGGGGGAGCAGTACTTC; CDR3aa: CASSLQRAGTGEQYF
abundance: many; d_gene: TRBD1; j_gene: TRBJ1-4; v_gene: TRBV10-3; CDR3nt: TGTGCCATCAGTGAGCCCCGTACAGGGGGCGAGGAAAAACTGTTTTTT; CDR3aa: CAISEPRTGGEEKLFF
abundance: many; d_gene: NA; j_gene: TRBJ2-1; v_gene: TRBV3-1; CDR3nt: TGTGCCAGCAGCCTCGGCTTCGAGAGAGGGCAGTTCTTC; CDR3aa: CASSLGFERGQFF
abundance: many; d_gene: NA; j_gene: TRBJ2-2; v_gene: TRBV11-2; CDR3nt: TGCGCCAGCAGCTTGGATGGCACCGGGGAGCTGTTTTTT; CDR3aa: CASSLDGTGELFF
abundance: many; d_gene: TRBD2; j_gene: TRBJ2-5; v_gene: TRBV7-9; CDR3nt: TGTGCCAGCAGCCCCCCGGGGGGACTAGGAGAGACCCAGTACTTC; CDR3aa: CASSPPGGLGETQYF
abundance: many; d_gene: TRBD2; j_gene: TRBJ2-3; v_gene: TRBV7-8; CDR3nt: TGTGCCAGCAGCCCCCGACTAGCGGGGGACACAGATACGCAGTATTTT; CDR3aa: CASSPRLAGDTDTQYF
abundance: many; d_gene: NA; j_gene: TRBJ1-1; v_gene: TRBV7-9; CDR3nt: TGTGCCAGCAGCCCCCCCCTGTCCCCCTTGGCTTTCTTT; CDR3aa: CASSPPLSPLAFF
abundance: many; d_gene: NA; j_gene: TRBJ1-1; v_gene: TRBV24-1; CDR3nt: TGTGCCACCAGTGATTTGCGGATGAACACTGAAGCTTTCTTT; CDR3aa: CATSDLRMNTEAFF
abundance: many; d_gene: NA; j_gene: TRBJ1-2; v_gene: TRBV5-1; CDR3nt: TGCGCCAGCAGCTCGCTTAGCCTCGAGCCGAAAAACTATGGCTACACCTTC; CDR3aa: CASSSLSLEPKNYGYTF
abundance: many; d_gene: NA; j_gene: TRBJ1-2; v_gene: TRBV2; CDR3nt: TGTGCCAGCAGTGAGGGTGCTGGGGACTATGGCTACACCTTC; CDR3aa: CASSEGAGDYGYTF
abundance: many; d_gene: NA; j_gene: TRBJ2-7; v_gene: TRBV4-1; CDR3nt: TGCGCCAGCAGCCAAGTCCCAATGATCTACGAGCAGTACTTC; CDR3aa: CASSQVPMIYEQYF
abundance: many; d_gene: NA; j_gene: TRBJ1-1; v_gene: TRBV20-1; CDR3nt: TGCAGTGCTAGAGGAGGGGGGGGACCTGAAGCTTTCTTT; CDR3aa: CSARGGGGPEAFF
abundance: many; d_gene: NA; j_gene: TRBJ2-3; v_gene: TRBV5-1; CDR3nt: TGCGCCAGCAGCTTGGGGAGTAGCACAGATACGCAGTATTTT; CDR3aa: CASSLGSSTDTQYF
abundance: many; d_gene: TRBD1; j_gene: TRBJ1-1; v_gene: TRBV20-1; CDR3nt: TGCAGTGCGGGACAGGGAAGGACTGAAGCTTTCTTT; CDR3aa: CSAGQGRTEAFF
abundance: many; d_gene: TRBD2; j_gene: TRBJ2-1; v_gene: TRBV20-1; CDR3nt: TGCAGTGCTCCACTAGCGGGGAGTAGCTCCTACAATGAGCAGTTCTTC; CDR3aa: CSAPLAGSSSYNEQFF
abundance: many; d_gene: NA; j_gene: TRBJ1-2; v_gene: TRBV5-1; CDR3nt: TGCGCCAGCAGCTCGTCGGACGCGGATGGCTACACCTTC; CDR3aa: CASSSSDADGYTF
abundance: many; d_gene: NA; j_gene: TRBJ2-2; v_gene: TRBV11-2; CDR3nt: TGTGCCAGCAGCCAGGGGGGCGGGGTCCCCGGGGAGCTGTTTTTT; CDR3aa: CASSQGGGVPGELFF
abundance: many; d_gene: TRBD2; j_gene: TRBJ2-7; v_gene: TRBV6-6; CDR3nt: TGTGCCAGCAGCCCGGGACTAGTTTACGAGCAGTACTTC; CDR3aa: CASSPGLVYEQYF
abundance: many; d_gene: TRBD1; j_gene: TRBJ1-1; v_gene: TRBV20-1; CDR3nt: TGCAGTGCAAGGGACAGCTACACTGAAGCTTTCTTT; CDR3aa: CSARDSYTEAFF
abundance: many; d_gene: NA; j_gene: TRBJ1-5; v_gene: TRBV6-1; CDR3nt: TGTGCCAGCAGTGAAGTGAAGGGGGGACAGCCCCAGCATTTT; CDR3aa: CASSEVKGGQPQHF
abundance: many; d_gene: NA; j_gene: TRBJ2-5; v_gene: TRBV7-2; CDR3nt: TGTGCCAGCAGCTTGGACGGGGCCTCGCGGGAGACCCAGTACTTC; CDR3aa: CASSLDGASRETQYF
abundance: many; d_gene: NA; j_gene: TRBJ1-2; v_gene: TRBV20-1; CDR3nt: TGCAGTGCTAGAGGGAGGGAGGGGAACTATGGCTACACCTTC; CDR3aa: CSARGREGNYGYTF
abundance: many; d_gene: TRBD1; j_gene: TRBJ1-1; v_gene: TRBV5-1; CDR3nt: TGCGCCAGCAGCTCTCGGGACAGGAACATGAACACTGAAGCTTTCTTT; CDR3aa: CASSSRDRNMNTEAFF
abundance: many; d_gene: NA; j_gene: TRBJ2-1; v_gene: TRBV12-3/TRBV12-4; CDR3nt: TGTGCCAGCAGGAAGGGGGGCCTTGAGCAGTTCTTC; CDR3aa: CASRKGGLEQFF
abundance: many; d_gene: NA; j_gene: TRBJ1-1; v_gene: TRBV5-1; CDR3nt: TGCGCCAGCAGCTTTTCAGGGTCCGGGAACACTGAAGCTTTCTTT; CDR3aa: CASSFSGSGNTEAFF